This T cell receptor (beta chain) was recorded in a study of blood T cell repertoires in COVID-19. Study summary: The analysed material was cDNA or gDNA that came from T cells, B-cell-depleted T cells, or PBMCs.

Per the study methods: Amplification of reference gene primers was used by the study to estimate nucleated cell counts. Method: immunoSEQ multiplex PCR; TCRdb's copy keeps in-frame clones and lacks some. V, J and clone size are those of that table, while D and trimming were read from the DNA. The sample includes about 92,000 clones, 80% to 85% of them seen just once. The CDR3 sequence is 11 residues long. Deletions cut 4 bases from V and 2 bases from J, with 2 bases between. CDR1 SGHTA and CDR2 FQGNSA come from the germline V gene. Sample: peripheral blood. The rearrangement links TRBV7-2 to TRBJ2-5, with D unresolved. This sequence originates from a woman of 80 years or more with active or convalescent COVID-19. DNA for the CDR3: TGTGCCAGCAGCTCTCAAGAGACCCAGTACTTC. Protein sequence: CASSSQETQYF.